Each of the 16 T cell receptor beta chains below was sequenced from the same sample in a study of low-dose radiotherapy and immunotherapy resistance in tumors (dated by TCRdb to about 2022). The time point label for this specimen denotes: before trial treatment. Sequencing was performed on an Illumina MiniSeq. First-strand cDNA was synthesized using Superscript III and a set of TRAV- and TRBV-specific primers, so that both TCRalpha and TCRbeta chains were covered. TCRs were amplified for around 20 PCR cycles with Phusion, using a constant-region primer paired with the adapter attached to the V primers. TCRdb cleaned the public reads at Q25 with fastp, built clones with MiXCR and kept in-frame beta chains. Entries that share a CDR3 protein sequence are merged under the most common genes and DNA. This sample holds fewer than 95,000 distinct CDR3 sequences; more than 7.5% were observed only once. The top ten clonotypes cover under 1.1% of the sample.

The sequences come from PBMCs, collected before treatment. Source of these receptors: a male donor with prostate cancer.

This clonotype occurred many times. The chain's CDR3 is CSVGAESSYNEQFF. Here the CDR3 DNA reads TGCAGCGTTGGGGCGGAGAGCTCCTACAATGAGCAGTTCTTC. The chain employs TRBV29-1 and TRBJ2-1; D unresolved. This CDR3 spans 14 amino acids. Trimming pared 4 bases from V and 0 bases from J, leaving 10 bases between. CDR1 SQVTM and CDR2 ANQGSEA come from the germline V gene.

This clonotype was recorded many times. The V call is TRBV20-1, the J call TRBJ2-7, with 7 bases that match TRBD2. CDR3 size: 11 residues. J was trimmed by 6 bases and V by 3 bases; bases with no gene match: 2. Germline values: CDR1 DFQATT, CDR2 SNEGSKA (reference sequence). The DNA for the CDR3 is TGCAGTGCTAGCGGGAGGAGCGAGCAGTACTTC. This encodes CSASGRSEQYF.

This clonotype was found many times. CDR3 loop: CASSLLGNNEQFF. In DNA form, the CDR3 reads TGCGCCAGCAGCTTGTTGGGGAACAATGAGCAGTTCTTC. This sequence joins TRBV5-1 and TRBJ2-1; no clear D gene. CDR3 length: 13 residues. The germline V and J ends were trimmed by 1 base and 5 bases, with 7 bases remaining between them. Germline CDR1 is SGHRS and CDR2 is YFSETQ.

This clonotype was seen many times. The chain is built from TRBV20-1 and TRBJ1-6, with D possibly matching TRBD1 (6 bases). CDR3 length equals 14 residues. Germline V gene sequence: CDR1 DFQATT, CDR2 SNEGSKA (reference sequence). CDR3 coding DNA: TGCAGCACGAAGGGGGGGGGGAATAATTCACCCCTCCACTTT. This codes for CSTKGGGNNSPLHF.

The table lists this clonotype with many counts. The V gene is TRBV20-1, the J gene TRBJ1-5; D is possibly TRBD1 (5 bases). Germline assignment: CDR1 DFQATT and CDR2 SNEGSKA (reference sequence). V dropped 3 bases and J dropped 4 bases, with 19 bases sitting between them. The CDR3 totals 16 residues. The CDR3 sequence is CSARAGRLGSNQPQHF. DNA for the CDR3: TGCAGTGCTAGGGCAGGGAGGCTAGGGTCGAATCAGCCCCAGCATTTT.

This clonotype was observed at least ten times. This chain connects TRBV7-2 to TRBJ2-7; TRBD1 matches at 7 bases. This CDR3 comprises 14 residues. The germline CDR1 and CDR2 sequences are SGHTA and FQGNSA. V lost 4 bases to trimming and J lost 5 bases; unmatched junction nucleotides: 8. CDR3 loop: CASSSATGKNEQYF. In DNA, the CDR3 is TGTGCCAGCAGCTCAGCGACAGGGAAAAACGAGCAGTACTTC.

This clonotype was seen many times. The genes are TRBV6-5 and TRBJ1-5; perhaps TRBD1 as D (6 bases). This CDR3 contains 15 residues. CDR1 is MNHEY, CDR2 SVGAGI, per germline. The germline V and J ends were trimmed by 2 bases and 4 bases, with 12 bases remaining between them. The CDR3 spells CASSYGQGWNQPQHF. CDR3 DNA sequence: TGTGCCAGCAGTTACGGTCAGGGGTGGAATCAGCCCCAGCATTTT.

This clonotype came up many times. This rearrangement joins TRBV7-2 to TRBJ2-1, with 7 bases that match TRBD1. Unmatched junction bases numbered 5, after V lost 3 bases and J lost 9 bases. The CDR3 spans 13 residues. Germline V CDR1 and CDR2: SGHTA, FQGNSA. This chain's CDR3 is CASSLDYRGEQFF. For the CDR3, the DNA is TGTGCCAGCAGCTTGGATTACAGGGGTGAGCAGTTCTTC. The variable domain in full, with the rest retrieved from reference TRBV7-2 and TRBJ2-1, is GAGVSQSPSNKVTEKGKDVELRCDPISGHTALYWYRQSLGQGLEFLIYFQGNSAPDKSGLPSDRFSAERTGGSVSTLTIQRTQQEDSAVYLCASSLDYRGEQFFGPGTRLTVL.

On this clonotype itself: Given a far larger clone just one base away, this is likely a sequencing read error. V usage is TRBV6-8 and J usage is TRBJ2-7; D is unclear. CDR3 length equals 15 residues. CDR1 is MNHGY, CDR2 SAAAGT, per germline. Deletions cut 6 bases from V and 7 bases from J, with 22 bases between. Written as DNA, the CDR3 is TGTGCCAGCAGCCTAGACGGCCGCTCCTACAATGAGCAGTACTTC. This gives the protein CASSLDGRSYNEQYF.

At least ten counts were recorded for this clonotype. The chain is built from TRBV29-1 and TRBJ2-4, with 8 bases lining up with TRBD2. Germline CDR1 SQVTM, CDR2 ANQGSEA. The V gene end was trimmed by 7 bases and the J gene end by 2 bases; junction bases not matched to a gene: 22. The CDR3 spans 19 residues. The CDR3 DNA is TGCAGCGCCCAATACCCCGGGAGGGCCTTTGGCCGGTCCAAAAACATTCAGTACTTC. Translating it yields CSAQYPGRAFGRSKNIQYF.

As to this clonotype: This sequence is one base from a far larger clone and is likely a read error. The chain links TRBV4-3 to TRBJ2-5; no clear D gene. Germline V lookup: CDR1 LGHNA, CDR2 YSLEER. The CDR3 has 14 amino acids. CDR3 coding DNA: TGCCCCAGCAGCCAAGGTTGGGGCCAAGAGACCCAGTACTTC. This gives the protein CPSSQGWGQETQYF.

The table lists this clonotype with a few counts. The rearrangement uses TRBV28 and TRBJ2-3; 9 bases fit TRBD2. Germline V gives CDR1 MDHEN, CDR2 SYDVKM. The CDR3 has 13 residues. After removal of 8 bases from V and 4 bases from J, the junction contained 4 bases not matched to a gene. In nucleotides, the CDR3 is TGTGCCAGCGGACTAGCGATTCCAGATACGCAGTATTTT. Amino acids: CASGLAIPDTQYF.

This clonotype was observed a handful of times. The genes are TRBV24-1 and TRBJ2-5; possible D gene TRBD1, 5 bases. Germline V CDR1 and CDR2: KGHDR, SFDVKD. The CDR3 covers 16 residues. The germline V and J ends were trimmed by 0 bases and 2 bases, with 12 bases remaining between them. The CDR3, as DNA: TGTGCCACCAGTGATTTGGGTTCAGGGTTGCAAGAGACCCAGTACTTC. It translates to CATSDLGSGLQETQYF.

This clonotype appeared many times. The chain carries TRBV6-2 or TRBV6-3 and TRBJ1-1; 7 bases fit TRBD1. The CDR3 has 14 residues. Germline assignment: CDR1 MNHEY and CDR2 SVGEGT. V gave up 5 bases and J gave up 2 bases; unmatched junction bases: 5. CDR3 nucleotides: TGTGCCAGCAGTCAGGACAGGATAAACACTGAAGCTTTCTTT. Translation: CASSQDRINTEAFF.

On this clonotype: A read error is likely here: a far larger clone is one base away. The CDR3 DNA is TGTGCCAGCAGCTGCGGACTAGCGGGAGGGCCCTACAATGAGCAGTTCTTC. Its protein is CASSCGLAGGPYNEQFF. The chain combines TRBV5-6 with TRBJ2-1; TRBD2 aligns across 15 bases. This CDR3 has 17 residues. CDR1 SGHDT and CDR2 YYEEEE come from the germline V gene. J lost 2 bases, V lost 3 bases, and 3 bases had no gene match.

This clonotype was detected many times. The chain recombines TRBV20-1 with TRBJ2-7; D is possibly TRBD2 (5 bases). The CDR3 extends over 14 amino acids. Germline CDR1 DFQATT, CDR2 SNEGSKA (reference sequence). Trimming pared 0 bases from V and 6 bases from J, leaving 15 bases between. CDR3 nucleotides: TGCAGTGCTAGAGATACCGGACTTTCCCGCGAGCAGTACTTC. This translates into CSARDTGLSREQYF.